Sequencing of this T cell receptor (beta chain) was carried out in a study of T-cell memory formation after mild COVID-19 (dated by TCRdb to 2020 to 2022). Notes on the research overall: TCR sequence clusters from the two donors were largely donor specific. T-cell clones expanding and contracting after mild COVID-19 in a couple of donors were tracked by longitudinal TCRalpha and TCRbeta repertoire sequencing. The cohort comprised two young, previously healthy adult volunteers, one female and one male. The paper's findings and limits, for the study overall: Only two mild cases were covered by the study, and larger cohorts that include severe cases with pre-infection samples were considered necessary. Contracting CD4+ clones turned up mainly in the CM and EM memory subsets, whereas EMRA was where CD8+ clones were enriched. The detection of some responding clones in pre-infection memory suggests that pre-existing cross-reactive memory T cells joined the SARS-CoV-2 response. SARS-CoV-2 specificity of the second-wave clones peaking on day 37 was not confirmed. Clones that contracted from day 15 to 85 showed balanced CD4/CD8 phenotypes, whereas a second wave of clones that expanded from day 15 to 37 leaned towards CD4+.

The listed sequencing device is Illumina NovaSeq 6000. cDNA libraries for TCRalpha and TCRbeta were prepared by 5'RACE using constant-segment primers, with sample barcodes and unique molecular identifiers added. Trizol reagent was used to extract RNA from every sample. The libraries were amplified in two PCR steps, and the second step added a second sample barcode and Illumina TruSeq adapters. Sequencing of the libraries was done on an Illumina NovaSeq, producing 2 x 150 bp paired-end reads. Turning to the authors' computational methods: The reads were demultiplexed and collapsed into UMI-guided consensus sequences using migec v1.2.7. Using mixcr v2.1.11, UMI consensuses were aligned to TRA and TRB V and J templates and then assembled into clonotypes. Clonotypes were classified as expanded or contracted when called significant by both edgeR and NoisET, with noise models trained on biological replicates. For edgeR calls, the cutoffs were a false discovery rate-adjusted p below 0.01 and a log2 fold-change threshold of 1. PCA with hierarchical clustering of max-normalized trajectories of the 1000 most abundant clonotypes was used as exploratory dynamics analysis. Separately sequenced CD4+ and CD8+ repertoires were used to assign the CD4 or CD8 phenotype of responding clones. The raw public reads went through TCRdb reprocessing: fastp at Q25, MiXCR clone calling, in-frame beta chains kept. Rows with a matching CDR3 protein are joined into one entry that keeps the most common DNA and genes. TCRdb's processing, not the study's, gives the V and J calls here. The sample contains 350,000 or so distinct CDR3 sequences, less than 25% of them found a single time. The top ten clones comprise 20% to 25% of the sample.

A note on this clonotype: No cognate antigen has been identified for it. It has no much larger one-base neighbor in the sample; base qualities were not kept.

Reading from cysteine to phenylalanine, the CDR3 counts 13 amino acids. Here the CDR3 DNA is all that survives: 39 bases in frame from base 1. The germline ends are 9 bases apart after V is trimmed by 3 bases and J by 4 bases. Taken from the germline V gene, the CDR1 and CDR2 loops are MNHNS and SASEGT. Ficoll-Paque density gradient centrifugation was used to isolate PBMCs. Sequencing was performed on PBMCs or a T cell subset sorted from them (not recorded which). This TCR derives from a man between 18 and 29 years old who had mild COVID-19 (a few samples of this study predate the infection). The sample titles of this study are shuffled in the database, so cell type and time point are left out; the donor was told from shared clones. This sequence uses TRBV6-1 and TRBJ1-1; the D region possibly corresponds to TRBD1 (5 bases align). The CDR3 region reads CASSDRAGTEAFF. The nucleotide sequence is given as TGTGCCAGCAGTGACAGGGCGGGCACTGAAGCTTTCTTT.